Described below is a single T cell receptor (beta chain) sequence and its context. The data were taken from a study of T cells after yellow fever vaccination. A 5'RACE template-switching step, the method used to make TCR cDNA, added a universal primer site and UMIs. TCRdb reprocessed the 5' RACE reads via MiXCR and lists one record per CDR3 protein. The data show approximately 120,000 distinct CDR3 sequences, more than 7.5% seen once. The sequenced sample was CD8+ T cells sorted from PBMCs, obtained on the day of the yellow fever booster vaccination. The TCR was taken from a man between 18 and 35 years old who received the YFV17D yellow fever vaccine.

CDR3 loop: CASSLDSYYGYTF. The CDR3 DNA reads TGTGCCAGCAGCTTGGACAGCTACTATGGCTACACCTTC. The J gene is TRBJ1-2, the V gene TRBV5-5; no reliable D call. In germline, CDR1 is SGHKS, CDR2 YYEKEE (reference sequence). V was shortened by 0 bases and J by 3 bases, with 6 bases between the two germline ends. The CDR3 runs to 13 residues.